The sequence of this TCR beta chain was determined in a study of early T cells in non-severe SARS-CoV-2 infection. Overall study context: RNA in bulk from unsorted whole blood was sequenced, and chains were unpaired. Broader study findings: Matching against VDJdb likely underestimated virus-specific expansions, favoring anti-spike CD8.

Unique molecular identifier tags were affixed to discrete cDNA molecules. Each CDR3 protein gets one entry after TCRdb re-called the 5' RACE reads with MiXCR. There are tens of thousands of distinct CDR3 sequences in the sample; approximately 6.3% occur only once, and about 5.9% lies in the top ten. As to this clonotype: Its antigen is unidentified.

Germline V lookup: CDR1 DFQATT, CDR2 SNEGSKA (reference sequence). Trimming cost V 3 bases and J 5 bases, with 11 bases left between them. The CDR3 has 13 amino acids. The rearrangement uses TRBV20-1 and TRBJ1-5, with a weak D call TRBD1 (5 bases). The sequence came from an adult who was a healthcare worker with PCR-confirmed SARS-CoV-2 infection or an uninfected control (not recorded which). The sequencing here drew on whole blood, taken at baseline. CDR3 nucleotides: TGCAGTGCTAGTTTGGGGGGGTATCAGCCCCAGCATTTT. Protein product: CSASLGGYQPQHF.